These 25 T cell receptor beta chains share one sample of origin, sequenced in a study of T cell responses to AZD1222 COVID-19 vaccine (TCRdb year 2021). The time point label corresponds to: about 28 days (+/-7) after the second vaccine dose. Library preparation used the immunoSEQ multiplex PCR assay. TCRdb stores this immuneACCESS table with in-frame sequences only. Part of the clones is absent; in the studies checked, under half of the shortfall reflects unresolved V genes, and no reason is known for the rest. The sample contains 90,000 to 120,000 clones, roughly 90% of them found a single time. Roughly 8.7% of the sample goes to the ten largest clones. Sample: peripheral blood, taken 28 days after the second AZD1222 dose. Receptors originate from an adult who received the AZD1222 COVID-19 vaccine.

The chain uses TRBV18 and TRBJ1-3; tentative D call: TRBD1 (6 bases). This CDR3 has 15 residues. From germline, CDR1 is KGHSH and CDR2 LQKENI. V was pared by 0 bases and J by 6 bases, with 12 bases between. The CDR3 spells CASSPPRGYQNTIYF. Here the CDR3 DNA reads TGTGCCAGCTCACCACCGAGGGGGTACCAAAACACCATATATTTT.

The rearrangement joins TRBV5-1 to TRBJ1-4; 10 nucleotides match TRBD1. Germline lookup yields CDR1 SGHRS and CDR2 YFSETQ. V lost 0 bases, J lost 8 bases, and 10 bases stayed unmatched. The CDR3 is 17 residues long. The CDR3 DNA follows: TGCGCCAGCAGCTTGGACGGGACAGGGGCTGGTGGGGAAAAACTGTTTTTT. Translated: CASSLDGTGAGGEKLFF.

V usage is TRBV29-1 and J usage is TRBJ2-4, with D perhaps TRBD1 (5 bases). Deletions cut 4 bases from V and 1 base from J, with 11 bases between. The CDR3 is made up of 14 amino acids. Germline CDR1 reads SQVTM; CDR2 reads ANQGSEA. The CDR3: CSVVGETAKNIQYF. The CDR3 coding sequence is TGCAGCGTTGTAGGGGAAACGGCCAAAAACATTCAGTACTTC.

The rearrangement uses TRBV4-1 and TRBJ1-1; D uncertain. Germline V CDR1 and CDR2: MGHRA, YSYEKL. This CDR3 spans 14 amino acids. Trimming took 2 bases from V and 1 from J, leaving 8 bases between them. This CDR3 is CASSQYTGNTEAFF. The CDR3 bases are TGCGCCAGCAGCCAATATACCGGGAACACTGAAGCTTTCTTT.

The V and J genes are TRBV20-1 and TRBJ1-2; tentative D call: TRBD1 (5 bases). The CDR3 is 10 residues long. Germline loops: CDR1 DFQATT, CDR2 SNEGSKA (reference sequence). The CDR3 DNA reads as TGCAGCGGGGACCTTTATGGCTACACCTTC. Amino acid sequence: CSGDLYGYTF.

The chain joins TRBV5-1 to TRBJ2-1; D remains ambiguous. Trimming pared 6 bases from V and 9 bases from J, leaving 19 bases between. Germline-derived CDR1 and CDR2 are SGHRS and YFSETQ. CDR3 length: 14 amino acids. CDR3: CASTQPDGFGEQFF. The CDR3 bases are TGCGCCAGCACCCAACCCGACGGGTTCGGTGAGCAGTTCTTC.

V usage is TRBV19 and J usage is TRBJ1-1; 7 bases agree with TRBD1. This CDR3 comprises 13 residues. The V and J ends lost 5 bases and 3 bases, in that order; junction bases with no gene match: 3. Germline-derived CDR1 and CDR2 are LNHDA and SQIVND (reference sequence). CDR3 sequence reads: CASSDTGDTEAFF. CDR3 in DNA: TGTGCCAGTAGTGATACAGGGGACACTGAAGCTTTCTTT.

This chain uses TRBV2 with TRBJ1-4; the D gene is possibly TRBD1 (6 bases). CDR3 size: 15 residues. Germline V gene data show CDR1 as SNHLY and CDR2 as FYNNEI. The V end was cut by 4 bases, the J end by 6 bases, with 15 bases between. CDR3 DNA sequence: TGTGCCAGCAGTGGTACTCCAAAGGGGGATGAAAAACTGTTTTTT. This gives the protein CASSGTPKGDEKLFF.

This chain links TRBV7-9 with TRBJ1-3; D uncertain. Germline-derived CDR1 and CDR2 are SEHNR and FQNEAQ (reference sequence). Between the trimmed V and J ends, which lost 1 base and 0 bases, there was a span of 4 bases. The CDR3 sequence is 14 residues long. The CDR3 loop reads CASSLGHSGNTIYF. CDR3 in DNA: TGTGCCAGCAGCTTAGGGCACTCTGGAAACACCATATATTTT.

This clone was seen only once. The V and J genes are TRBV2 and TRBJ2-3, with D possibly TRBD2 on 6 matching bases. In germline, CDR1 is SNHLY, CDR2 FYNNEI. V was shortened by 6 bases and J by 2 bases, with 9 bases between the two germline ends. The CDR3 spans 13 residues. CDR3 DNA sequence: TGTGCCAGCAGCGGGGACTTCACAGATACGCAGTATTTT. Translated: CASSGDFTDTQYF.

The V call is TRBV7-8, the J call TRBJ2-7; the D is unclear. The germline V gene encodes CDR1 SGHVS and CDR2 FQNEAQ. Trimming took off 5 bases at V and 0 bases at J, with 5 bases between the two ends. CDR3 length equals 12 residues. The CDR3 is CASSRFSYEQYF. The DNA for the CDR3 is TGTGCCAGCAGCCGGTTCTCCTACGAGCAGTACTTC.

The chain uses TRBV27 and TRBJ1-6, with a possible D match to TRBD1 (5 bases). Germline V gene data show CDR1 as MNHEY and CDR2 as SMNVEV (reference sequence). Between the trimmed V and J ends, which lost 3 bases and 9 bases, there was a span of 12 bases. The CDR3 totals 14 residues. The CDR3 spells CASSFRGFSSPLHF. The CDR3 coding sequence is TGTGCCAGCAGTTTTCGGGGGTTCTCTTCACCCCTCCACTTT.

The rearrangement links TRBV19 to TRBJ2-7; TRBD1 matches 9 bases. The CDR3 runs 14 residues. Germline lookup yields CDR1 LNHDA and CDR2 SQIVND (reference sequence). The J segment lost 4 bases and the V segment lost 4 bases, leaving 5 bases of the junction unmatched. The CDR3 here is CASSTRDRVYEQYF. The CDR3 DNA reads as TGTGCCAGTAGTACCCGGGACAGGGTTTACGAGCAGTACTTC.

This CDR3 is CASSTLVGTGGNVLTF. CDR3 DNA: TGTGCCAGTAGTACCCTCGTCGGGACAGGTGGCAACGTCCTGACTTTC. The chain recombines TRBV19 with TRBJ2-6; 8 bases line up with TRBD1. CDR1 LNHDA and CDR2 SQIVND come from the germline V gene (reference sequence). After removal of 4 bases from V and 9 bases from J, the junction contained 11 bases not matched to a gene. The CDR3 runs to 16 residues.

The rearrangement joins TRBV30 to TRBJ2-3, with TRBD2 matching 11 bases. CDR3 length: 14 residues. After removal of 5 bases from V and 5 bases from J, the junction contained 6 bases not matched to a gene. In germline, CDR1 is GTSNPN, CDR2 SVGIG (reference sequence). CDR3 loop: CAWGIAGGLDTQYF. The CDR3 DNA follows: TGTGCCTGGGGGATAGCGGGAGGGTTAGATACGCAGTATTTT.

This rearrangement joins TRBV4-3 to TRBJ2-2, with TRBD2 as a possible D gene (6 bases). V gave up 1 base and J gave up 7 bases, with 16 bases separating them. This CDR3 is built from 16 residues. Germline V CDR1 and CDR2: LGHNA, YSLEER. The CDR3 DNA follows: TGCGCCAGCAGCCAAGGCCGGGGGACCCTTAACGGGGAGCTGTTTTTT. Translation: CASSQGRGTLNGELFF.

The gene calls are TRBV9 and TRBJ2-1; 7 bases are shared with TRBD2. V was clipped by 0 bases and J by 0 bases; unmatched bases: 0. Per the germline V gene, CDR1 is SGDLS and CDR2 is YYNGEE. The CDR3 contains 15 residues. The CDR3 sequence is CASSVGTSSYNEQFF. The CDR3 DNA reads as TGTGCCAGCAGCGTAGGGACTAGCTCCTACAATGAGCAGTTCTTC.

The J gene is TRBJ2-3, the V gene TRBV15; D is ambiguous. CDR1 LNHNV and CDR2 YYDKDF come from the germline V gene (reference sequence). Trimming removed 0 bases from V and 1 base from J, with 8 bases in between. The CDR3 is made up of 15 amino acids. The CDR3 spells CATSRDSTRTDTQYF. DNA for the CDR3: TGTGCCACCAGCAGAGATAGCACCCGCACAGATACGCAGTATTTT.

The chain employs TRBV6-1 and TRBJ2-5; unclear D gene. Germline CDR1 reads MNHNS; CDR2 reads SASEGT. V was pared by 4 bases and J by 3 bases, with 18 bases between. CDR3 length equals 16 residues. CDR3 sequence (DNA): TGTGCCAGCAGTGCTCCCCCAGTAGCTACAAAAGAGACCCAGTACTTC. Protein sequence: CASSAPPVATKETQYF.

The chain employs TRBV4-2 and TRBJ1-3, with D perhaps TRBD1 (5 bases). The CDR3 has 15 residues. V was trimmed by 0 bases and J by 4 bases, leaving 10 bases between them. CDR1 and CDR2 from the germline V gene are LGHNA and YNFKEQ. The DNA for the CDR3 is TGTGCCAGCAGCCAAGAGGCAGGGTCGGGAAACACCATATATTTT. This translates into CASSQEAGSGNTIYF.

This chain joins TRBV9 and TRBJ1-4; tentative D call: TRBD1 (5 bases). CDR3 size: 14 residues. Germline CDR1 and CDR2: SGDLS and YYNGEE. Trimming shortened V by 4 bases and J by 3 bases, and 10 bases separated the two germline ends. This CDR3 is CASSPQGANEKLFF. For the CDR3, the DNA is TGTGCCAGCAGCCCCCAAGGGGCTAATGAAAAACTGTTTTTT.

This clone appeared once. The chain couples TRBV29-1 to TRBJ1-5; 10 bases fit TRBD1. This CDR3 spans 14 amino acids. The trim removed 3 bases at V and 6 bases at J, leaving 5 bases unmatched. CDR1 is SQVTM and CDR2 is ANQGSEA in the germline V gene. The CDR3 region has the DNA TGCAGCGTTGAGAGACAGGGGGCGCTTCAGCCCCAGCATTTT. The encoded protein is CSVERQGALQPQHF.

The chain employs TRBV27 and TRBJ1-1; D gene unclear. Germline V CDR1 and CDR2: MNHEY, SMNVEV (reference sequence). The CDR3 sequence is 13 residues long. V was clipped by 2 bases and J by 0 bases, with 4 bases between them. The chain's CDR3 is CASSLNMNTEAFF. CDR3 DNA sequence: TGTGCCAGCAGTTTAAACATGAACACTGAAGCTTTCTTT.

The chain recombines TRBV7-2 with TRBJ2-1; D gene unclear. The CDR3 runs to 12 residues. V lost 3 bases, J lost 5 bases, and 5 bases lay in between. Germline CDR1 and CDR2: SGHTA and FQGNSA. This CDR3 reads CASSFRHNEQFF. CDR3 DNA sequence: TGTGCCAGCAGCTTTAGACACAATGAGCAGTTCTTC.

The V call is TRBV6-2 or TRBV6-3, the J call TRBJ2-1, with TRBD2 matching over 13 bases. The CDR3 contains 15 residues. Trimming at V came to 6 bases and at J to 7 bases, leaving 6 bases not matched to a gene. Germline assignment: CDR1 MNHEY and CDR2 SVGEGT. CDR3 amino acids: CASSLGLAGENEQFF. In DNA form, the CDR3 reads TGTGCCAGCAGCCTTGGACTAGCGGGAGAGAATGAGCAGTTCTTC.